This T cell receptor (beta chain) comes out of a study of T cells expressing NK-cell markers. Study information: Seven HCMV-seropositive donors and one seronegative donor made up the eight sequenced donors.

TCRdb reprocessed the 5' RACE reads, with one entry per CDR3 protein and no DNA. This sample's table has roughly 390,000 distinct CDR3 sequences. About this clonotype: What it binds is not known.

The CDR3 has 14 amino acids. Germline V gene lookup returns CDR1 SGHAT and CDR2 FQNNGV. Findings and caveats of the study: No clear determination of HCMV specificity was made for expanded NKG2C+ T cell clones.

The sample taken for sequencing was blood T cells: a sorted CD56 or NKG2C T cell subset, CD4+ or CD8+ T cells, or bulk PBMC T cells (not recorded which). The TCR originated in a man aged 18-75 years in good health. The chain has TRBV11-2 and TRBJ2-7; TCRdb's D gene call, TRBD1, goes unchecked for lack of DNA. This chain's CDR3 is CASSPRVGSYEQYF.